The clone carrying this T cell receptor (beta chain) was observed a few times. What it binds is not known. The sample is drawn from a study of human T cells and chemical hapten exposure. Study-wide results and limits: Among TCRs, those above 1 in 1000 frequency were unaffected by DPC sensitization.

Original data processing: A typical sample had roughly 96,000 TCRs, with roughly 23,224 to 700,000 overall. TCRdb redid the calling of the RACE reads with MiXCR, one entry per CDR3 protein. TCRdb's processing, not the authors' own work, is the source of the V and J calls. Found here are around 45,000 distinct CDR3 sequences, nearly 4.5% of them singletons; the top ten hold 4.5% to 6%. Germline V gene sequence: CDR1 SGHDT, CDR2 YYEEEE. This CDR3 has 14 residues. V lost 2 bases and J 5 bases, leaving 13 bases between the germline ends. Time point here: healthy volunteer bleed at 2 weeks. Total RNA was isolated from unfractionated whole blood.

The sequence came from a human donor in good health. Some clones in this sample may be carry-over from other donors' samples. Sequencing input: whole blood. This chain connects TRBV5-6 to TRBJ2-5; D ambiguous. The CDR3 protein is CASSLSSGLETQYF. As DNA, the CDR3 is TGTGCCAGCAGCTTATCGTCCGGGTTGGAGACCCAGTACTTC.